This TCR beta chain came from a study of graft-versus-host responses after intestinal transplantation. Study results and limitations: Among recipient marrow samples, GvH clones were found; some appeared first in ileum or blood. The highest levels of circulating GvH clones went along with early declines in HvG clones after transplant.

Libraries were prepared by immunoSEQ multiplex PCR; TCRdb keeps only in-frame clonotypes and omits some of them. Of about 27,000 clones in the sample, roughly 80% were seen once. Looked up from germline, CDR1 is KGHSH and CDR2 is LQKENI. The length of the CDR3 is 13 residues. The V and J ends lost 4 bases and 3 bases respectively, with 9 bases between them. As regards this clone: The antigen is unknown.

The clonotype comes from a human donor who received an intestinal transplant. The chain is built from TRBV18 and TRBJ2-5; tentatively, D is TRBD2 (6 bases). The sequences come from unstimulated CD4+ T cells sorted from spleen or lymph node cells, collected before intestinal transplant. The CDR3 sequence: CASSLDYKETQYF. The CDR3 DNA sequence: TGTGCCAGCTCACTGGACTACAAAGAGACCCAGTACTTC.